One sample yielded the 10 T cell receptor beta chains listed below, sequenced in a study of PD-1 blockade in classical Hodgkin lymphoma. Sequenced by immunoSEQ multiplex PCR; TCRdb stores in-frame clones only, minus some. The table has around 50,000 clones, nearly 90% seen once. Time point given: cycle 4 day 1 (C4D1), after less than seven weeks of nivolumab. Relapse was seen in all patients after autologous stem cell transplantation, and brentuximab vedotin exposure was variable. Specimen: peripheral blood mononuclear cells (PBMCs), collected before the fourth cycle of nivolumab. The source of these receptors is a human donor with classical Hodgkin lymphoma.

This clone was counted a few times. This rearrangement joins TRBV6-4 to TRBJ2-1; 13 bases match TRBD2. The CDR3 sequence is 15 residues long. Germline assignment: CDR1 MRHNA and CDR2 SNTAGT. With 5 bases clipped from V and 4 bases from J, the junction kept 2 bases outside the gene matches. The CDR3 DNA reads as TGTGCCAGCAGTACTAGCGGGGGGGAGTACAATGAGCAGTTCTTC. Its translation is CASSTSGGEYNEQFF.

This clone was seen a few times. The DNA of the CDR3 is TGTGCCAGCAGCCGCAGGACCAGGGAAGGAACAGGTGGCTACACCTTC. Translation gives CASSRRTREGTGGYTF. The V and J genes are TRBV4-2 and TRBJ1-2, with D maybe TRBD1 (5 bases). The CDR3 loop spans 16 amino acids. Germline V CDR1 and CDR2: LGHNA, YNFKEQ. Trimming shortened V by 4 bases and J by 7 bases, and 22 bases separated the two germline ends.

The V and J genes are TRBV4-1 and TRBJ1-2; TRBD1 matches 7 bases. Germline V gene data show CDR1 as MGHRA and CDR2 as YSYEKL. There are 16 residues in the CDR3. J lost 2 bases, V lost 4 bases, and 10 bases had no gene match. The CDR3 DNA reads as TGCGCCAGCAGCCGGGGACAGAACCCGGAGAACTATGGCTACACCTTC. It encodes CASSRGQNPENYGYTF.

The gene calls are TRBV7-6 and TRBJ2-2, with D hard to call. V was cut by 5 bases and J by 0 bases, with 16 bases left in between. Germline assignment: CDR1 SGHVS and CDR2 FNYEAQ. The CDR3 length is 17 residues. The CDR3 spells CASSVPRNGANTGELFF. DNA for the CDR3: TGTGCCAGCAGCGTTCCCCGAAACGGAGCGAACACCGGGGAGCTGTTTTTT.

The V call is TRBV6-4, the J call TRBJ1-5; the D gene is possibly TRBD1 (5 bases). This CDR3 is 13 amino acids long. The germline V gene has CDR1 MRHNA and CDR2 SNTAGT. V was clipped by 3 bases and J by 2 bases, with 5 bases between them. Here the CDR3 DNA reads TGTGCCAGCAGTGAGGGGCGCAATCAGCCCCAGCATTTT. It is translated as CASSEGRNQPQHF.

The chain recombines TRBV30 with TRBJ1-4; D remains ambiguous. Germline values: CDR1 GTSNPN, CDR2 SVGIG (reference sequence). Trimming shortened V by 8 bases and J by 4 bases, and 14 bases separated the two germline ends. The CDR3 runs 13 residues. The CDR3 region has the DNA TGTGCCGCGATTTTTACAGATAATGAAAAACTGTTTTTT. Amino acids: CAAIFTDNEKLFF.

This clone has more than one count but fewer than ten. The CDR3, as DNA: TGTGCCAGCGGGACAGGGGGCTTTAATCAGCCCCAGCATTTT. It yields the protein CASGTGGFNQPQHF. The chain uses TRBV7-9 and TRBJ1-5, with TRBD1 matching over 12 bases. This CDR3 has 14 residues. CDR1 and CDR2 (germline): SEHNR, FQNEAQ (reference sequence). The J segment lost 4 bases and the V segment lost 8 bases, leaving 3 bases of the junction unmatched.

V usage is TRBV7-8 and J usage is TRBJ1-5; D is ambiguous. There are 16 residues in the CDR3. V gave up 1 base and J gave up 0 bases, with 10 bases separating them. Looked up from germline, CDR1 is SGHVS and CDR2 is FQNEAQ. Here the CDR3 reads CASSLGTVYSNQPQHF. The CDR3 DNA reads TGTGCCAGCAGCTTAGGAACAGTGTATAGCAATCAGCCCCAGCATTTT.

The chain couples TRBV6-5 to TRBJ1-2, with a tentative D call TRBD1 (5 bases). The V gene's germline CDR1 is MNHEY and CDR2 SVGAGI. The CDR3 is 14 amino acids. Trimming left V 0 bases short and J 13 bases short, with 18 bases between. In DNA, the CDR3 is TGTGCCAGCAGTTACTCTTCCGGGGGGTTGGGGCGCACCTTC. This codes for CASSYSSGGLGRTF.

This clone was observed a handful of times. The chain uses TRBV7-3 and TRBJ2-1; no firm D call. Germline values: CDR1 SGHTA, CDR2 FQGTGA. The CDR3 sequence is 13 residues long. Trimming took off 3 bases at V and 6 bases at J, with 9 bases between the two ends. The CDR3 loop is CASSLDPSNEQFF. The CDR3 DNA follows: TGTGCCAGCAGCTTGGACCCCAGCAATGAGCAGTTCTTC.